A selection of T cell receptor beta chains follows, all from one sample in a study of response to subunit inactivated influenza vaccine. TCRdb reprocessed the RT-PCR reads via MiXCR and lists one record per CDR3 protein. The sample gives more than 700,000 distinct CDR3 sequences, around 20% of which show up once; 10% is in the top ten. Specimen: PBMCs from blood, collected 4 to 6 days after vaccination. These receptors were collected from a man in his fifties or sixties who received an inactivated influenza vaccine. Both conserved end residues are part of each CDR3. The D gene is left open where the match is weak. Only some rows state a clone size, as once, few, many or a class for expanded clones.

>TRBD1|-|TRBV12-3/TRBV12-4|TRBJ1-5
CASKKTGGGQPQHF
TGTGCCAGCAAAAAGACAGGGGGCGGTCAGCCCCAGCATTTT
>TRBD1|-|TRBV7-8|TRBJ1-2
CASSLAGGGGSYGYTF
TGTGCCAGCAGCTTAGCAGGGGGCGGTGGATCCTATGGCTACACCTTC
>-|-|TRBV6-5|TRBJ1-2
CASSFFRGEDYGYTF
TGTGCCAGCAGTTTCTTCCGCGGGGAAGACTATGGCTACACCTTC
>-|few|TRBV20-1|TRBJ1-1
CSADRENTEAFF
TGCAGTGCCGACAGAGAAAACACTGAAGCTTTCTTT
>TRBD1|few|TRBV28|TRBJ2-1
CASRTSRQGWGNEQFF
TGTGCCAGCAGAACTTCCCGACAGGGTTGGGGCAATGAGCAGTTCTTC
>-|few|TRBV12-3/TRBV12-4|TRBJ1-1
CASSFDLGLQRVEAFF
TGTGCCAGCAGTTTTGATTTGGGGCTTCAACGTGTTGAAGCTTTCTTT
>TRBD1|few|TRBV12-3/TRBV12-4|TRBJ2-5
CASSLDGTGQETQYF
TGTGCCAGCAGTTTAGATGGGACAGGACAAGAGACCCAGTACTTC
>-|few|TRBV28|TRBJ2-1
CASNFRSPSYNEQLF
TGTGCCAGCAACTTCAGGTCGCCCTCCTACAATGAGCAGTTGTTC
>-|-|TRBV7-2|TRBJ2-1
CASSRTFDNEQFF
TGTGCCAGCAGCCGGACATTCGACAATGAGCAGTTCTTC
>TRBD2|few|TRBV7-9|TRBJ2-1
CASSTPGGGDNEQFF
TGTGCCAGCAGCACCCCGGGCGGGGGAGACAATGAGCAGTTCTTC
>-|few|TRBV6-6|TRBJ1-2
CASRGDYGYTF
TGTGCCAGCAGGGGGGACTATGGCTACACCTTC
>TRBD1|-|TRBV12-3/TRBV12-4|TRBJ1-1
CASTIGQVNTEAFF
TGTGCCAGCACCATCGGACAGGTGAACACTGAAGCTTTCTTT
>-|few|TRBV18|TRBJ1-1
CASFAGMNTEAFF
TGTGCCAGCTTCGCAGGGATGAACACTGAAGCTTTCTTT
>-|-|TRBV27|TRBJ1-4
CASRAQVREKLFF
TGTGCCAGCAGGGCGCAGGTACGGGAAAAACTGTTTTTT
>TRBD2|-|TRBV14|TRBJ2-1
CASSLGLAGGVRFF
TGTGCCAGCAGCCTCGGACTAGCGGGTGGGGTACGGTTCTTC
>-|-|TRBV7-2|TRBJ2-3
CASSPLNSGRTDTQYF
TGTGCCAGCAGCCCCCTAAATAGCGGTCGCACAGATACGCAGTATTTT
>-|once|TRBV18|TRBJ2-3
CASSPRGGEGDTQYF
TGTGCCAGCTCACCACGGGGAGGCGAGGGAGATACGCAGTATTTT
>-|-|TRBV20-1|TRBJ2-7
CSADPGLTLYEQYF
TGCAGTGCCGATCCCGGGCTGACCCTTTACGAGCAGTACTTC
>TRBD1|few|TRBV6-1|TRBJ2-1
CASSVGGQGYNEQFF
TGTGCCAGCAGTGTCGGGGGACAGGGCTACAATGAGCAGTTCTTC
>-|once|TRBV30|TRBJ2-5
CAWSVLSETQYF
TGTGCCTGGAGTGTACTTTCAGAGACCCAGTACTTC
>TRBD2|-|TRBV6-2/TRBV6-3|TRBJ2-7
CASSLQRETYEQYF
TGTGCCAGCAGCCTCCAGCGGGAGACCTACGAGCAGTACTTC
>-|few|TRBV6-2/TRBV6-3|TRBJ1-5
CASSSTGLNNQPQHF
TGTGCCAGCAGTTCGACAGGCCTTAATAATCAGCCCCAGCATTTT
>-|few|TRBV6-5|TRBJ2-3
CASVASPSATDTQYF
TGTGCCAGCGTTGCTAGTCCTAGCGCTACAGATACGCAGTATTTT
>TRBD2|many|TRBV5-1|TRBJ2-2
CASSWGLAGESTGELFF
TGCGCCAGCAGCTGGGGACTAGCGGGAGAGAGCACCGGGGAGCTGTTTTTT
>-|few|TRBV7-8|TRBJ2-5
CASSNQPGTQETQYF
TGTGCCAGCAGCAACCAACCAGGGACCCAAGAGACCCAGTACTTC
>-|-|TRBV6-2/TRBV6-3|TRBJ2-5
CASSWIAGEGGETQYF
TGTGCCAGCAGTTGGATAGCGGGCGAAGGGGGAGAGACCCAGTACTTC
>-|-|TRBV10-3|TRBJ2-2
CAISDSTGELFF
TGTGCCATCAGCGACAGCACCGGGGAGCTGTTTTTT